Below, 18 T cell receptor beta chains from the same sample are listed, as sequenced in a study of cytotoxic CD8 clonotypes in ibrutinib-treated CLL. Profiling relied on immunoSEQ multiplex PCR, and the TCRdb table lists in-frame clones only, not all of them. The data contain 90,000 to 100,000 clones, around 73% of them singletons. The sequencing used PBMCs, collected after 12 months of ibrutinib treatment. The receptors derive from a human donor with chronic lymphocytic leukemia.

The rearrangement links TRBV5-1 to TRBJ1-3, with D possibly matching TRBD1 (5 bases). V was shortened by 0 bases and J by 4 bases, with 11 bases between the two germline ends. Germline CDR1 and CDR2: SGHRS and YFSETQ. The CDR3 runs to 15 residues. The CDR3: CASSLGTLGGNTIYF. The CDR3, as DNA: TGCGCCAGCAGCTTGGGGACACTGGGAGGAAACACCATATATTTT.

The chain couples TRBV7-8 to TRBJ2-1, with TRBD1 matching over 7 bases. J was trimmed by 6 bases and V by 5 bases; bases with no gene match: 4. This CDR3 contains 13 residues. Germline-derived CDR1 and CDR2 are SGHVS and FQNEAQ. CDR3 sequence reads: CASSMTGPNEQFF. In nucleotides, the CDR3 is TGTGCCAGCAGCATGACAGGGCCCAATGAGCAGTTCTTC.

The chain employs TRBV5-1 and TRBJ1-1; TRBD1 matches at 7 bases. V shed 2 bases and J 3 bases; nucleotides not matched to a gene: 4. The V gene's germline CDR1 is SGHRS and CDR2 YFSETQ. The CDR3 has 14 residues. DNA of the CDR3: TGCGCCAGCAGCTTCGAGGGGGCGGACACTGAAGCTTTCTTT. This translates into CASSFEGADTEAFF.

The chain recombines TRBV15 with TRBJ2-1, with D tentatively TRBD2 (5 bases). Germline lookup yields CDR1 LNHNV and CDR2 YYDKDF (reference sequence). The V and J ends lost 3 bases and 0 bases respectively, with 12 bases between them. CDR3 length: 16 residues. In DNA, the CDR3 is TGTGCCACCAGCAGCCTAGCTCCAGTCTCCTACAATGAGCAGTTCTTC. Translated: CATSSLAPVSYNEQFF.

The V gene is TRBV7-9, the J gene TRBJ2-7, with TRBD1 identical over 8 bases. J was trimmed by 6 bases and V by 3 bases; bases with no gene match: 13. This CDR3 spans 16 amino acids. The germline CDR1 and CDR2 sequences are SEHNR and FQNEAQ (reference sequence). DNA of the CDR3: TGTGCCAGCAGCTTCGGCAGCCAGGGGGCGCTTCGCGAGCAGTACTTC. It codes for CASSFGSQGALREQYF.

CDR3 loop: CASSGGSGFSSYNEQFF. CDR3 DNA sequence: TGTGCCAGCAGTGGGGGTAGCGGGTTCAGCTCCTACAATGAGCAGTTCTTC. The chain combines TRBV6-1 with TRBJ2-1; 7 bases are a match to TRBD2. Germline V CDR1 and CDR2: MNHNS, SASEGT. This CDR3 contains 17 residues. Trimming at V came to 4 bases and at J to 0 bases, leaving 9 bases not matched to a gene.

This clone was recorded a few times. This chain's CDR3 is CASSYENTYGYTF. As DNA, the CDR3 is TGCGCCAGCAGCTATGAAAACACCTATGGCTACACCTTC. The chain uses TRBV5-1 and TRBJ1-2; D gene uncertain. V lost 3 bases, J lost 4 bases, and 10 bases lay in between. CDR1 and CDR2 (germline): SGHRS, YFSETQ. The CDR3 contains 13 residues.

CDR3 bases: TGTGCCAGCAGCCCCCGGGGAGGCCCTAATGAAAAACTGTTTTTT. Amino acids: CASSPRGGPNEKLFF. The chain combines TRBV11-2 with TRBJ1-4; D unclear. Deletions cut 5 bases from V and 3 bases from J, with 13 bases between. There are 15 residues in the CDR3. From germline, CDR1 is SGHAT and CDR2 FQNNGV.

The chain has TRBV7-7 and TRBJ2-1; 7 positions agree with TRBD2. In germline, CDR1 is SSHAT, CDR2 FNYEAQ (reference sequence). The CDR3 has 15 residues. Trimming removed 0 bases from V and 2 bases from J; junction bases left unmatched: 1. The CDR3 sequence: CASSLAGGAYNEQFF. In nucleotides, the CDR3 is TGTGCCAGCAGCTTAGCGGGGGGGGCCTACAATGAGCAGTTCTTC.

DNA for the CDR3: TGTGCCAGCAGTGAACGGGGCTCCCTCTCCTACGAGCAGTACTTC. As protein: CASSERGSLSYEQYF. V gene TRBV2 combines with J gene TRBJ2-7; D assignment may be TRBD1 or TRBD2 (5 bases each). V lost 2 bases to trimming and J lost 0 bases, with 11 bases between them. The CDR3 loop spans 15 amino acids. Per germline, CDR1 SNHLY and CDR2 FYNNEI.

The V and J genes are TRBV19 and TRBJ2-3, with a tentative D call TRBD2 (7 bases). Trimming removed 5 bases at V and 2 bases at J, with 17 bases between. Germline V gene lookup returns CDR1 LNHDA and CDR2 SQIVND (reference sequence). The length of the CDR3 is 16 residues. In DNA form, the CDR3 reads TGTGCCAGTAGTCGTCCGGCGGGGGCCGCCACAGATACGCAGTATTTT. This encodes CASSRPAGAATDTQYF.

This chain connects TRBV19 to TRBJ2-5; TRBD1 or TRBD2 may be the D gene (6 bases each). The CDR3 is made up of 13 amino acids. V was pared by 7 bases and J by 5 bases, with 14 bases between. The germline gives CDR1 LNHDA, CDR2 SQIVND (reference sequence). The CDR3 DNA is TGTGCCAGTACCCAGGACAGCGGGGAGACCCAGTACTTC. This translates into CASTQDSGETQYF.

The genes are TRBV7-6 and TRBJ2-2; no definite D call. Germline V gives CDR1 SGHVS, CDR2 FNYEAQ. V lost 1 base, J lost 8 bases, and 8 bases lay in between. This CDR3 contains 13 residues. The CDR3, as DNA: TGTGCCAGCAGCTTAGTTGTGGCGGGGGAGCTGTTTTTT. Amino acids: CASSLVVAGELFF.

V is TRBV2 and J is TRBJ2-7; D uncertain. Germline V CDR1 and CDR2: SNHLY, FYNNEI. The ends were cut back, 8 bases at V and 3 bases at J, with 11 bases in the middle. CDR3 length: 12 residues. CDR3 sequence (DNA): TGTGCCAGCGCCGAAGCTTTCTACGAGCAGTACTTC. Its translation is CASAEAFYEQYF.

The CDR3 bases are TGCGCCAGTAGCCGATACCCGCGGGGCGGGACAGGGACGTCTGGGGCCAACGTCCTGACTTTC. Protein sequence: CASSRYPRGGTGTSGANVLTF. The rearrangement joins TRBV23-1 to TRBJ2-6, with 9 positions matching TRBD1. TRBV23-1 is sorted into the ORF group, with uncertain function. This CDR3 is 21 amino acids long. Trimming removed 9 bases from V and 1 base from J; junction bases left unmatched: 22.

V usage is TRBV6-6 and J usage is TRBJ1-1; possible D gene TRBD1, 5 bases. The CDR3 spans 15 residues. V lost 7 bases and J lost 5, with 20 bases in between. Looked up from germline, CDR1 is MNHNY and CDR2 is SVGAGI (reference sequence). The CDR3 coding sequence is TGTGCCAGCACCCCCCGACAGTTCTCGGGGACTGAAGCTTTCTTT. It is translated as CASTPRQFSGTEAFF.

This sequence joins TRBV7-9 and TRBJ2-7; 8 bases match TRBD1. Germline CDR1 and CDR2: SEHNR and FQNEAQ (reference sequence). The V segment lost 5 bases and the J segment 1 base; nucleotides outside the gene matches: 4. This CDR3 has 14 residues. The CDR3 DNA reads as TGTGCCAGCAGCGCCGACAGGGGATCCTACGAGCAGTACTTC. Protein sequence: CASSADRGSYEQYF.

This clone showed up just once. V gene TRBV6-6 combines with J gene TRBJ1-5; 7 bases map to TRBD1. Trimming removed 5 bases from V and 0 bases from J; junction bases left unmatched: 7. Germline lookup yields CDR1 MNHNY and CDR2 SVGAGI (reference sequence). The CDR3 is 16 residues long. The CDR3 reads CASSKTGIRSNQPQHF. In DNA form, the CDR3 reads TGTGCCAGCAGTAAGACAGGGATCCGTAGCAATCAGCCCCAGCATTTT.